This TCR beta chain was documented in a study of OX40 agonist ivuxolimab in advanced cancers. Study context: Of mixed ages from about 23 to 90 and averaging around 60 years, the group was just under 85% male. Three patients, one with hepatocellular carcinoma and two with cutaneous melanoma, achieved partial responses.

For this clone: The target antigen is unknown.

Findings of the study overall: The study found among the lowest clonal expansion in partial responders at 0.1-3.0 mg/kg.

CDR1 and CDR2 from the germline V gene are SGHRS and YFSETQ. The CDR3 extends over 15 amino acids. V was pared by 4 bases and J by 3 bases, with 5 bases of the junction left unmatched. Some clones are missing from TCRdb's copy, which holds only in-frame ones; the method was immunoSEQ multiplex PCR. This sample yields some 65,000 clones, of which roughly 84% are seen a single time; 0.38% belongs to the top ten. The sequenced sample was CD4+ or CD8+ T cells sorted from blood, obtained in a trial of the OX40 agonist ivuxolimab. The chain employs TRBV5-1 and TRBJ1-5; 9 nucleotides match TRBD1. The TCR originated in an adult with an advanced solid tumor such as melanoma, head and neck, liver or kidney cancer. The CDR3 sequence is CASSEGQGYNQPQHF. CDR3 sequence (DNA): TGCGCCAGCAGCGAGGGACAGGGATACAATCAGCCCCAGCATTTT. Filled out from reference TRBV5-1 and TRBJ1-5, the complete variable domain reads KAGVTQTPRYLIKTRGQQVTLSCSPISGHRSVSWYQQTPGQGLQFLFEYFSETQRNKGNFPGRFSGRQFSNSRSEMNVSTLELGDSALYLCASSEGQGYNQPQHFGDGTRLSIL.